The following is a T cell receptor (beta chain) sequence with its context. Antigen unknown. CDR1 SGHTA and CDR2 FQGNSA come from the germline V gene. The CDR3 length is 17 residues. V lost 0 bases, J lost 11 bases, and 12 bases stayed unmatched. The data were obtained in a study of blood T cells in healthy people across ages. General study findings and limits: Unknown CMV status may confound age-related changes in expanded clones. The long-lived group displayed more naive CD4+ cells, plus higher diversity, than the aged donors did.

In terms of origin and age, donors were healthy Caucasian individuals from Russia aged roughly 6 to 95. The authors ran a second PCR of roughly 7 to 11 cycles using a sample-barcoded 5' primer and a J-beta primer mix. MiXCR was run by TCRdb on the 5' RACE reads, yielding one entry per CDR3 protein. The table records hundreds of thousands of distinct CDR3 sequences, about 59% of them present only once. The source material was blood. The J gene is TRBJ2-5, the V gene TRBV7-2; 13 bases are shared with TRBD2. This receptor was obtained from a man in his thirties or forties in good health. CDR3 DNA: TGTGCCAGCAGCTTAGCGTTTGGACTAGCGGGGGTGGCTGAGCAGTACTTC. This gives the protein CASSLAFGLAGVAEQYF.